This T cell receptor (beta chain) derives from a study of control samples from healthy donors and cancer patients. V lost 5 bases and J lost 3; bases outside the gene matches: 7. The CDR3 runs 15 residues. Germline assignment: CDR1 SGHVS and CDR2 FQNEAQ. Some clones are missing from TCRdb's copy, which holds only in-frame ones; the method was immunoSEQ multiplex PCR. The sample holds some 100,000 clones, 93% seen once. The chain has TRBV7-8 and TRBJ2-5; 9 bases line up with TRBD1. Input material: blood. The source of this sequence is a man aged 18 to 30 in good health. This chain's CDR3 is CASSPRRDREETQYF. CDR3 sequence (DNA): TGTGCCAGCAGCCCCCGCCGGGACAGGGAAGAGACCCAGTACTTC.